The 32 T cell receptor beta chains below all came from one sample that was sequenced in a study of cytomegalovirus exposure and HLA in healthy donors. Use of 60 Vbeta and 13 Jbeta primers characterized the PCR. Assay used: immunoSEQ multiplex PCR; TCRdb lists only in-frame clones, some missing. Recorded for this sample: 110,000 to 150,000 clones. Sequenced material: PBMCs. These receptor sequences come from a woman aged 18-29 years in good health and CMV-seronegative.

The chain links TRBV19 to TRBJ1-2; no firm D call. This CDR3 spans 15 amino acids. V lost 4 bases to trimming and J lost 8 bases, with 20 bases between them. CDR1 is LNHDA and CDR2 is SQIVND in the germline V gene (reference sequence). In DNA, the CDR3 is TGTGCCAGTAGTACATTTCAGGTACTGGAAGGAGGCTACACCTTC. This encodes CASSTFQVLEGGYTF.

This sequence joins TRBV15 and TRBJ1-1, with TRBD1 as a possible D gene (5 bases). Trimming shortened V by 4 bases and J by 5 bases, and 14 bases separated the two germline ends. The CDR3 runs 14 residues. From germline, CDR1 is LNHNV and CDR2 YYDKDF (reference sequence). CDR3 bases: TGTGCCACCAGCAAGCGGGGGGGTCTTACTGAAGCTTTCTTT. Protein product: CATSKRGGLTEAFF.

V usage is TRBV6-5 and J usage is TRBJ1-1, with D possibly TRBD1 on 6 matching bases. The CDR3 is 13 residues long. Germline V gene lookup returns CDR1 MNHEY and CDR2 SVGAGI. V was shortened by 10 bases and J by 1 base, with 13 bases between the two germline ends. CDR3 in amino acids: CATGQTANTEAFF. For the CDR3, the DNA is TGTGCCACCGGACAGACGGCGAACACTGAAGCTTTCTTT.

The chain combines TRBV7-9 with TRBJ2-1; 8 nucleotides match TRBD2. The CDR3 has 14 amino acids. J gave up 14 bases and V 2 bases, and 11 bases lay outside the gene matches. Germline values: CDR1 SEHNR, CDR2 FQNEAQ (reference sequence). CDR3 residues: CASSLPAGVAQEFF. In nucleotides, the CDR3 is TGTGCCAGCAGCTTACCAGCGGGGGTAGCTCAGGAGTTCTTC.

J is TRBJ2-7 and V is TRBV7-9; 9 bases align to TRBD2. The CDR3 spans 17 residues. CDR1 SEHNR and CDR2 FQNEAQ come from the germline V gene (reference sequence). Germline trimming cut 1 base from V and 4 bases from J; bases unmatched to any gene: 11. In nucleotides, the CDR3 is TGTGCCAGCAGCTTAGTCCCCGGGACTAGCTCCTCGTACGAGCAGTACTTC. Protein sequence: CASSLVPGTSSSYEQYF.

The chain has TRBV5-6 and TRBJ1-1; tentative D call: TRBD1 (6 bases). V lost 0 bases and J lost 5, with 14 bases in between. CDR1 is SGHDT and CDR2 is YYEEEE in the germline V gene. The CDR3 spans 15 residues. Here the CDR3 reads CASSLAPGAGTEAFF. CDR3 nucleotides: TGTGCCAGCAGCTTGGCCCCAGGGGCAGGGACTGAAGCTTTCTTT.

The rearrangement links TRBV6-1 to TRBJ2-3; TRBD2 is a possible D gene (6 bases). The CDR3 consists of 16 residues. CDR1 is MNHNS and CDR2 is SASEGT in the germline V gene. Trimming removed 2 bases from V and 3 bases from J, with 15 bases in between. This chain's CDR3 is CASSEMGLAQTDTQYF. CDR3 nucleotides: TGTGCCAGCAGTGAAATGGGCCTAGCGCAGACAGATACGCAGTATTTT.

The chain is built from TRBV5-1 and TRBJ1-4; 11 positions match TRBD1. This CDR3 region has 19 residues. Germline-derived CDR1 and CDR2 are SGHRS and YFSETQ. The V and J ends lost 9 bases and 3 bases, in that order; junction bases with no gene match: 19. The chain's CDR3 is CATGSGSGTGGSANEKLFF. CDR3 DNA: TGCGCCACCGGATCAGGTTCCGGGACAGGGGGTTCAGCTAATGAAAAACTGTTTTTT.

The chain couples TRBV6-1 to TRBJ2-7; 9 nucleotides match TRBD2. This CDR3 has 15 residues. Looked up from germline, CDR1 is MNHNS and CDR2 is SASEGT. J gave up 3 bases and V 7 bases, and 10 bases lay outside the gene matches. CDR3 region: CASNPSSGDYYEQYF. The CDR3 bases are TGTGCCAGCAACCCCTCTAGCGGGGACTACTACGAGCAGTACTTC.

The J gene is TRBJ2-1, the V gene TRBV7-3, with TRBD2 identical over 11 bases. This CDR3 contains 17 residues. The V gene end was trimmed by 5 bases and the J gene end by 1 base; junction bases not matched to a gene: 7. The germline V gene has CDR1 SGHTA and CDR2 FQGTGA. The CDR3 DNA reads TGTGCCAGCAGCCCAACGGGACTAGCGGCTTCCTACAATGAGCAGTTCTTC. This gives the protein CASSPTGLAASYNEQFF.

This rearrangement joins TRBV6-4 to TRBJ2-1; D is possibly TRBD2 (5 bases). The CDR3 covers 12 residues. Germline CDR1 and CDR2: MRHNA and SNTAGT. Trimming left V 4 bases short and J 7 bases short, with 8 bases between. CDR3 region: CASSVGGNEQFF. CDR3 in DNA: TGTGCCAGCAGTGTAGGAGGAAATGAGCAGTTCTTC.

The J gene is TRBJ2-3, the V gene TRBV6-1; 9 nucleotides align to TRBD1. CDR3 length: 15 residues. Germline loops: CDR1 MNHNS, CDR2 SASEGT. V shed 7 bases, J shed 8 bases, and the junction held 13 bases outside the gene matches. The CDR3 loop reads CASTLQGALEATQYF. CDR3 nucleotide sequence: TGTGCCAGCACCCTACAGGGGGCCCTCGAGGCTACGCAGTATTTT.

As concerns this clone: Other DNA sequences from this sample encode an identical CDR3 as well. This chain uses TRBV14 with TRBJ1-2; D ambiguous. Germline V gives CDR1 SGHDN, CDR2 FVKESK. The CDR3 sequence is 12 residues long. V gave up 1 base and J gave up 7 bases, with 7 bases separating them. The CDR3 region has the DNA TGTGCCAGCAGCCAAGCTTCTCGTGGCTACACCTTC. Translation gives CASSQASRGYTF.

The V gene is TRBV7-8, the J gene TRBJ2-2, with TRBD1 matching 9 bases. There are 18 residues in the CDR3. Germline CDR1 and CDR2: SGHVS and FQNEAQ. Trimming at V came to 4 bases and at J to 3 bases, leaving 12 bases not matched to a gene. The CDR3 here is CASSSERMGQGDTGELFF. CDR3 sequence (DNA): TGTGCCAGCAGCTCGGAACGCATGGGACAGGGCGACACCGGGGAGCTGTTTTTT.

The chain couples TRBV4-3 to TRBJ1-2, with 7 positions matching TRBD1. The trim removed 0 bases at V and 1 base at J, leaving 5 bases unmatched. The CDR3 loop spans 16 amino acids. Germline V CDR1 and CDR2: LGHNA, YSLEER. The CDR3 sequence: CASSQDGRGDNYGYTF. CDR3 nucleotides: TGCGCCAGCAGCCAAGATGGCAGGGGGGATAACTATGGCTACACCTTC.

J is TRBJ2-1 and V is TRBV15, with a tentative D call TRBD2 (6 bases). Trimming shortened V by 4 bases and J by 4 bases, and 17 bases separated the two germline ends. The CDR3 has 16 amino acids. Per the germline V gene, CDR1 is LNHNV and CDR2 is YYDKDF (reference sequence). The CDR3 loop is CATSTDPPGTYNEQFF. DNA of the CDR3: TGTGCCACCAGCACCGACCCACCCGGGACTTACAATGAGCAGTTCTTC.

The CDR3 spells CASSPGQGAFQPQHF. As DNA, the CDR3 is TGTGCCAGCAGCCCAGGACAGGGGGCCTTTCAGCCCCAGCATTTT. The V gene is TRBV5-8, the J gene TRBJ1-5, with 11 bases fitting TRBD1. With 4 bases clipped from V and 6 bases from J, the junction kept 6 bases outside the gene matches. Looked up from germline, CDR1 is SGHTS and CDR2 is YDEGEE. The CDR3 contains 15 residues.

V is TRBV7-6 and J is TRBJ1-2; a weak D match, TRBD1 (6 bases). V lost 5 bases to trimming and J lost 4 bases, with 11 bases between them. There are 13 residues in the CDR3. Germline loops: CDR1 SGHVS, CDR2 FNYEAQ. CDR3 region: CASSRQGTYGYTF. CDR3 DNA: TGTGCCAGCAGCCGGCAGGGGACCTATGGCTACACCTTC.

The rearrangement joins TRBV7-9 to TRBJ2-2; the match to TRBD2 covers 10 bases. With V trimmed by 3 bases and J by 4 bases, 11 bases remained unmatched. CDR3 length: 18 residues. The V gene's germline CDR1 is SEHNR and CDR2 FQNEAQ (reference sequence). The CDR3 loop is CASSFTPQLAGSTGELFF. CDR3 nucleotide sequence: TGTGCCAGCAGCTTCACCCCCCAACTAGCGGGAAGCACCGGGGAGCTGTTTTTT.

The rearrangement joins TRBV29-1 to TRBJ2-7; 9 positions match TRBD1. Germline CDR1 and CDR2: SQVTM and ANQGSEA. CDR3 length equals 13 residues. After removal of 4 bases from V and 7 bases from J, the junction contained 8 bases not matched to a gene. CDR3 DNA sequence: TGCAGCGTTGCTCGGACAGGGGAGGGGGAGCAGTACTTC. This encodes CSVARTGEGEQYF.

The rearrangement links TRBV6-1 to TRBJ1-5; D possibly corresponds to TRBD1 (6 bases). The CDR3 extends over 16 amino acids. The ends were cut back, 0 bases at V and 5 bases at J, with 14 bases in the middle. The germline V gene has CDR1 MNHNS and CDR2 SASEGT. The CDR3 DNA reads TGTGCCAGCAGTGAAGCGCCCGGGACAAGGGATCAGCCCCAGCATTTT. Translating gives CASSEAPGTRDQPQHF.

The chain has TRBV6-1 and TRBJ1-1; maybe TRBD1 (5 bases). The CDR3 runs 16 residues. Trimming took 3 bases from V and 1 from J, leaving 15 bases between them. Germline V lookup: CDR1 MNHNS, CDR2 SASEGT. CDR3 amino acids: CASSEFLGRGNTEAFF. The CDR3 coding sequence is TGTGCCAGCAGTGAGTTTTTGGGGCGGGGGAACACTGAAGCTTTCTTT.

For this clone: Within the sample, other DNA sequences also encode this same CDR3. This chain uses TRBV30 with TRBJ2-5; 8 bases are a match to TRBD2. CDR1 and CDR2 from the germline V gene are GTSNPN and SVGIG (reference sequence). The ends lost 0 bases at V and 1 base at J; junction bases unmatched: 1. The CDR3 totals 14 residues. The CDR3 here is CAWSVRGGQETQYF. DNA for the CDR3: TGTGCCTGGAGTGTACGGGGGGGCCAAGAGACCCAGTACTTC.

The CDR3 region is CASTGSSGSTLGEQYF. CDR3 bases: TGTGCCAGCACCGGGTCTAGCGGGAGCACTCTAGGAGAGCAGTACTTC. V and J are TRBV5-5 and TRBJ2-7; 10 nucleotides line up with TRBD2. CDR1 SGHKS and CDR2 YYEKEE come from the germline V gene (reference sequence). This CDR3 contains 16 residues. V shed 6 bases and J 7 bases; nucleotides not matched to a gene: 16.

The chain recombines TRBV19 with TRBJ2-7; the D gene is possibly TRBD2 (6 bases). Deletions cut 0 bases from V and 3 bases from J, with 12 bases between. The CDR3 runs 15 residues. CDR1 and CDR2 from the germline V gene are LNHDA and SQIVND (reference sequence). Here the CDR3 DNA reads TGTGCCAGTAGTATAGAGGGGGACTTATACTACGAGCAGTACTTC. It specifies CASSIEGDLYYEQYF.

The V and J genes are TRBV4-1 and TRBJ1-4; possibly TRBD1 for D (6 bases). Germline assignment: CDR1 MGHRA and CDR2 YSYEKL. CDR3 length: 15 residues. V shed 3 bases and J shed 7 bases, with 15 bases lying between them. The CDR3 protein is CASSQEGQRREKLFF. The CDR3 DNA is TGCGCCAGCAGCCAGGAAGGACAGCGGCGTGAAAAACTGTTTTTT.

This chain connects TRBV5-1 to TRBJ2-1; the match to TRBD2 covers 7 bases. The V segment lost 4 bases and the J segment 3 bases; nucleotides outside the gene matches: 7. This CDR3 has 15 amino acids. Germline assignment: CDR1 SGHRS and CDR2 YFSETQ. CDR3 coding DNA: TGCGCCAGCAGCCCCGGGACTACTATCTACAATGAGCAGTTCTTC. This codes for CASSPGTTIYNEQFF.

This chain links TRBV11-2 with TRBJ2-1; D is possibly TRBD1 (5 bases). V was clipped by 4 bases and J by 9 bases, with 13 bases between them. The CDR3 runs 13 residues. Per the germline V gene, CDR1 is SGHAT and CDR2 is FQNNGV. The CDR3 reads CASSSRQGGEQFF. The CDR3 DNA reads TGTGCCAGCAGCTCCCGTCAGGGCGGTGAGCAGTTCTTC.

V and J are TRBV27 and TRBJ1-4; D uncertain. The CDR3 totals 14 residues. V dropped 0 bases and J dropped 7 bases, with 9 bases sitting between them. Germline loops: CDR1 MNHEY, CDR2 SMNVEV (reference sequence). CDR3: CASSLSEGREKLFF. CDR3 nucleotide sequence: TGTGCCAGCAGTTTATCGGAGGGTCGTGAAAAACTGTTTTTT.

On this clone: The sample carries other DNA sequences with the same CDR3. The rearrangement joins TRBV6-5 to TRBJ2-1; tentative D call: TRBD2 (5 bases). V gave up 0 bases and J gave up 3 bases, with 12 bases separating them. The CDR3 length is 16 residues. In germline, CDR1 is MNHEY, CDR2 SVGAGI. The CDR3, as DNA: TGTGCCAGCAGTTACTCGTCGAGCGGTCTCTACAATGAGCAGTTCTTC. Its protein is CASSYSSSGLYNEQFF.

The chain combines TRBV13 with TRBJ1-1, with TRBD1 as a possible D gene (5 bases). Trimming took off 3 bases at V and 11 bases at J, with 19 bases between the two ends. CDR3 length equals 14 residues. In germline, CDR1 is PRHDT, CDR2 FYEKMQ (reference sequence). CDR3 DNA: TGTGCCAGCAGCTTTGGGACTTATGTTTTGAGGGCTTTCTTT. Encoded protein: CASSFGTYVLRAFF.

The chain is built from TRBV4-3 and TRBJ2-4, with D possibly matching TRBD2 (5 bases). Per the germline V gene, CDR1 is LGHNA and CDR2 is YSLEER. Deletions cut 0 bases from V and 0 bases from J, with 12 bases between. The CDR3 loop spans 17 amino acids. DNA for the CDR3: TGCGCCAGCAGCCAAGATTACCCTAGCCGAGCCAAAAACATTCAGTACTTC. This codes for CASSQDYPSRAKNIQYF.